The subject of this entry is one T cell receptor beta chain. Its specificity is not known. Only in-frame clones appear in the TCRdb table, and some are missing; sequencing was by immunoSEQ multiplex PCR. The table has 65,000 to 70,000 clones, about 92% seen once. The sample originates from a study of T cell clones after liver transplantation. Across the study: Three of the eight recipients were HCV-positive; the rest had non-autoimmune, non-viral transplant indications. Standard immunosuppression, with no induction, continued until 12-24 months after transplant.

Broader study findings: Post-transplant, graft-donor-reactive CD4 TCRbeta sequences in blood dropped significantly in 5 of 8 subjects.

This CDR3 has 16 residues. Germline assignment: CDR1 MNHEY and CDR2 SMNVEV (reference sequence). The V gene lost 4 bases and the J gene lost 2 bases, with 18 bases spanning the gap. The chain links TRBV27 to TRBJ2-7; tentative D call: TRBD2 (6 bases). The clonotype was recovered from a human patient who received a liver transplant. Certain T cells may be donor cells from the graft. The specimen comprised CD4+ T cells from blood, sampled approximately 27 months after liver transplant. The CDR3 region has the DNA TGTGCCAGCAGTTACGGTGGGGGGAGCGTCCCCTACGAGCAGTACTTC. Its translation: CASSYGGGSVPYEQYF.